This T cell receptor (beta chain) originates from a study of blood T cells in healthy people across ages. Drawing of peripheral blood yielded 7.5 to 10 milliliters from each donor. Together with a sample-barcoded 5' primer, a J-beta primer mix was included in a second PCR lasting roughly 6 to 12 cycles. Via MiXCR, TCRdb re-called the 5' RACE reads, giving one row per CDR3 protein. The repertoire consists of roughly 700,000 distinct CDR3 sequences, with 32% occurring once and the leading ten covering approximately 15%. Overall study findings and caveats: Because sorting was not performed, PBMCs prevented conclusive naive versus antigen-experienced comparison.

In regard to this clonotype: The antigen is not known.

The CDR3 extends over 17 amino acids. Per germline, CDR1 SGHRS and CDR2 YFSETQ. V shed 3 bases, J shed 3 bases, and the junction held 9 bases outside the gene matches. This sequence was found in a woman aged 80 or older in good health. Sequenced sample: blood. The chain carries TRBV5-1 and TRBJ2-3; 11 nucleotides agree with TRBD2. The chain's CDR3 is CASSSSGGSFATDTQYF. The CDR3 nucleotides are TGCGCCAGCAGCTCTAGCGGGGGGTCCTTCGCGACAGATACGCAGTATTTT.